Shown below are 8 T cell receptor beta chains from a single sample sequenced in a study of T cells in Graves' hyperthyroidism and ophthalmopathy. Authors of the study amplified TCR beta CDR3 regions from RNA transcripts. In the first-round RT-PCR of the TCR CDR3, the HTBI primer set was used. From the multiplex PCR reads, TCRdb called clonotypes with MiXCR, one entry per CDR3 protein. This sample has more than 500,000 distinct CDR3 sequences, with around 15% found just once. Sequenced sample: blood. These receptors were obtained from a woman aged 25 to 39 with Graves' hyperthyroidism.

CDR3 nucleotides: TGTGCCAGTAGCCCGATGGCCAGTAACGCTGAAGCTTTCTTT. As protein: CASSPMASNAEAFF. The chain employs TRBV19 and TRBJ1-1; D gene uncertain. The CDR3 consists of 14 residues. With 6 bases removed from V and 6 bases from J, the gap between germline ends came to 17 bases. In germline, CDR1 is LNHDA, CDR2 SQIVND (reference sequence).

V usage is TRBV7-2 and J usage is TRBJ1-4; the D is unclear. Germline V gives CDR1 SGHTA, CDR2 FQGNSA. The CDR3 covers 15 residues. Trimming took 6 bases from V and 6 from J, leaving 17 bases between them. DNA of the CDR3: TGTGCCAGCAGGCTACTCGGAGGGTCCTATGAAAAACTGTTTTTT. Translation gives CASRLLGGSYEKLFF.

The sample holds a few counts of this clonotype. The rearrangement uses TRBV5-1 and TRBJ2-5; weak D call: TRBD1 (5 bases). Germline CDR1 is SGHRS and CDR2 is YFSETQ. The CDR3 has 14 residues. V shed 4 bases and J shed 1 base, with 11 bases lying between them. CDR3 amino acids: CASSLDSVQETQYF. CDR3 in DNA: TGCGCCAGCAGCCTCGACAGTGTCCAAGAGACCCAGTACTTC.

The gene calls are TRBV7-3 and TRBJ2-1, with 9 nucleotides matching TRBD2. Germline trimming cut 4 bases from V and 8 bases from J; bases unmatched to any gene: 9. Germline V gene sequence: CDR1 SGHTA, CDR2 FQGTGA. This CDR3 contains 15 residues. For the CDR3, the DNA is TGTGCCAGCAGCTCGATAGCGGGAGCTTGGGATGAGCAGTTCTTC. This encodes CASSSIAGAWDEQFF.

This clonotype was picked up a small number of times. The gene calls are TRBV4-1 and TRBJ2-7, with 11 bases lining up with TRBD1. V was pared by 5 bases and J by 3 bases, with 9 bases of the junction left unmatched. Germline CDR1 and CDR2: MGHRA and YSYEKL. This CDR3 comprises 16 residues. The CDR3 region is CASSIGQGAFLYEQYF. Here the CDR3 DNA reads TGCGCCAGCAGCATCGGACAGGGGGCTTTCCTCTACGAGCAGTACTTC.

This clonotype has ten or more counts. The chain uses TRBV7-8 and TRBJ2-3, with D possibly TRBD2 on 6 matching bases. The CDR3 has 16 amino acids. Germline assignment: CDR1 SGHVS and CDR2 FQNEAQ. Trimming shortened V by 5 bases and J by 2 bases, and 17 bases separated the two germline ends. This CDR3 is CASSKTRDSSTDTQYF. The CDR3 DNA is TGTGCCAGCAGCAAAACCCGGGACTCCTCCACAGATACGCAGTATTTT.

This clonotype came up many times. Here the CDR3 reads CASSEGLYGYTF. The CDR3 region has the DNA TGTGCCAGCAGTGAAGGTCTCTATGGCTACACCTTC. The chain recombines TRBV2 with TRBJ1-2; no reliable D call. The germline V gene encodes CDR1 SNHLY and CDR2 FYNNEI. The V and J ends lost 1 base and 4 bases respectively, with 4 bases between them. The CDR3 has 12 residues.

This clonotype was observed a handful of times. The chain employs TRBV11-2 and TRBJ1-6; D is uncertain. This CDR3 is built from 13 residues. Trimming left V 5 bases short and J 7 bases short, with 9 bases between. Germline lookup yields CDR1 SGHAT and CDR2 FQNNGV. The CDR3 coding sequence is TGTGCCAGCAGCCAATCTAGGAATTCACCCCTCCACTTT. The encoded protein is CASSQSRNSPLHF.